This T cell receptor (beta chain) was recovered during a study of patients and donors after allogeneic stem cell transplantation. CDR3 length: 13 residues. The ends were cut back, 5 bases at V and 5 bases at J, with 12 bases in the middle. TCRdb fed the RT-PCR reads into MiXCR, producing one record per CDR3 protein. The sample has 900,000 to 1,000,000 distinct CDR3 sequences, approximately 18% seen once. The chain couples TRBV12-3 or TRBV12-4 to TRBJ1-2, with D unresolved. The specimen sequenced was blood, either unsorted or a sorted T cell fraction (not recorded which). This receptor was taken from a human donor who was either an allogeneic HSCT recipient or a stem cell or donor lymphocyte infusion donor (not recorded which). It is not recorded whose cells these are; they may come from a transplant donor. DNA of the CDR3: TGTGCCAGCAGTCGACTCCCGCCGTATGGCTACACCTTC. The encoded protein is CASSRLPPYGYTF.